The 13 T cell receptor beta chains listed next were all sequenced from one sample in a study of CD4+ T cells in melanoma. Profiled with immunoSEQ multiplex PCR; TCRdb holds only in-frame clones, not every one. The sample holds about 54,000 clones, about 70% seen once. Sequencing was carried out using tumor tissue. The origin of the receptors is a human donor with melanoma.

The chain couples TRBV6-5 to TRBJ1-6; D is uncertain. Germline values: CDR1 MNHEY, CDR2 SVGAGI. The CDR3 totals 12 residues. The V end lost 6 bases, the J end lost 9 bases, and 9 bases lay between the germline ends. The CDR3 nucleotides read TGTGCCAGCAGCTACCCGGGTTCACCCCTCCACTTT. Translated, it gives CASSYPGSPLHF.

The genes are TRBV2 and TRBJ1-2; D remains unclear. Per the germline V gene, CDR1 is SNHLY and CDR2 is FYNNEI. This CDR3 spans 12 amino acids. Trimming removed 4 bases at V and 4 bases at J, with 7 bases between. The CDR3: CASSVKGYGYTF. In nucleotides, the CDR3 is TGTGCCAGCAGTGTAAAAGGCTATGGCTACACCTTC.

Comments on this clone: Since a much larger clone is just one base distant, this may be a read error. Other DNA sequences in the sample encode the same CDR3. The V and J genes are TRBV7-8 and TRBJ1-2, with TRBD1 identical over 9 bases. Germline lookup yields CDR1 SGHVS and CDR2 FQNEAQ. The CDR3 length is 14 residues. Trimming removed 1 base from V and 5 bases from J; junction bases left unmatched: 2. The DNA for the CDR3 is TGTGCCAGCAGCTTAGGGGGGACAGGGTATGGCTACACCTTC. Translating it yields CASSLGGTGYGYTF.

The V call is TRBV7-3, the J call TRBJ2-5, with 7 bases that match TRBD2. Trimming at V came to 1 base and at J to 5 bases, leaving 1 base not matched to a gene. The CDR3 has 13 amino acids. Germline V gene lookup returns CDR1 SGHTA and CDR2 FQGTGA. As DNA, the CDR3 is TGTGCCAGCAGCTTAAGGGGGGGGGAGACCCAGTACTTC. Amino acid sequence: CASSLRGGETQYF.

The J gene is TRBJ2-1, the V gene TRBV29-1; 12 nucleotides match TRBD2. Germline V gene lookup returns CDR1 SQVTM and CDR2 ANQGSEA. V lost 6 bases, J lost 10 bases, and 7 bases stayed unmatched. The CDR3 spans 13 residues. CDR3 coding DNA: TGCAGCGTCCTAGCGGGGGGGTTCGTGGAGCAGTTCTTC. As protein: CSVLAGGFVEQFF.

This chain joins TRBV7-6 and TRBJ2-5; a possible D gene is TRBD1 (5 bases). The CDR3 spans 18 residues. Germline CDR1 and CDR2: SGHVS and FNYEAQ. V lost 2 bases and J 4 bases, leaving 23 bases between the germline ends. The CDR3 bases are TGTGCCAGCAGCTTAAGTGGTATAAGATCGGACAATCGAGAGACCCAGTACTTC. Protein: CASSLSGIRSDNRETQYF.

This chain connects TRBV7-8 to TRBJ1-1; D remains unclear. Germline loops: CDR1 SGHVS, CDR2 FQNEAQ. The germline V and J ends were trimmed by 0 bases and 3 bases, with 8 bases remaining between them. The CDR3 spans 14 residues. The CDR3 nucleotides read TGTGCCAGCAGCTTAGCGCCCGGGTACACTGAAGCTTTCTTT. Protein product: CASSLAPGYTEAFF.

The rearrangement links TRBV10-3 to TRBJ1-3; maybe TRBD1 (6 bases). The CDR3 consists of 16 residues. Deletions cut 3 bases from V and 0 bases from J, with 12 bases between. The germline V gene has CDR1 ENHRY and CDR2 SYGVKD. CDR3 nucleotide sequence: TGTGCCATCAGTGACCGGGGGCTGAGCTCTGGAAACACCATATATTTT. It translates to CAISDRGLSSGNTIYF.

The rearrangement uses TRBV7-9 and TRBJ1-1; TRBD1 agrees at 8 bases. Germline loops: CDR1 SEHNR, CDR2 FQNEAQ (reference sequence). The CDR3 is 17 residues long. Trimming took 5 bases from V and 1 from J; bases not matched to a gene: 12. The CDR3 loop is CASSPPRDRIKNTEAFF. As DNA, the CDR3 is TGTGCCAGCAGCCCACCCCGGGACAGGATAAAGAACACTGAAGCTTTCTTT.

V is TRBV5-1 and J is TRBJ1-2; 9 nucleotides agree with TRBD1. Germline assignment: CDR1 SGHRS and CDR2 YFSETQ. The trim removed 4 bases at V and 4 bases at J, leaving 17 bases unmatched. The CDR3 sequence is 18 residues long. The CDR3 loop reads CASSTGSTGGVLSYGYTF. CDR3 nucleotide sequence: TGCGCCAGCAGCACGGGCTCGACAGGGGGAGTTTTGAGCTATGGCTACACCTTC.

The V gene is TRBV4-1, the J gene TRBJ1-2; D not certain. Germline V gene data show CDR1 as MGHRA and CDR2 as YSYEKL. The CDR3 consists of 14 residues. V lost 4 bases, J lost 8 bases, and 17 bases lay in between. The CDR3 loop reads CASSPVTDLRGYTF. The DNA for the CDR3 is TGCGCCAGCAGCCCCGTGACCGACCTGCGGGGCTACACCTTC.

The chain is built from TRBV4-2 and TRBJ2-7, with TRBD2 matching 8 bases. Losses at the gene ends were 1 base for V and 2 bases for J; bases not matched to a gene: 13. The germline gives CDR1 LGHNA, CDR2 YNFKEQ. This CDR3 spans 18 amino acids. CDR3 nucleotides: TGTGCCAGCAGCCAAGTTCCCGGGGGGGGGACAAAGGCCTACGAGCAGTACTTC. Translating gives CASSQVPGGGTKAYEQYF.

This clone was counted ten times or more. The chain links TRBV6-6 to TRBJ2-1; unclear D gene. The CDR3 extends over 14 amino acids. The V gene's germline CDR1 is MNHNY and CDR2 SVGAGI (reference sequence). V was cut by 0 bases and J by 8 bases, with 11 bases left in between. The CDR3 DNA reads as TGTGCCAGCAGTTACTCTCTGGGATTCGATGAGCAGTTCTTC. Protein product: CASSYSLGFDEQFF.